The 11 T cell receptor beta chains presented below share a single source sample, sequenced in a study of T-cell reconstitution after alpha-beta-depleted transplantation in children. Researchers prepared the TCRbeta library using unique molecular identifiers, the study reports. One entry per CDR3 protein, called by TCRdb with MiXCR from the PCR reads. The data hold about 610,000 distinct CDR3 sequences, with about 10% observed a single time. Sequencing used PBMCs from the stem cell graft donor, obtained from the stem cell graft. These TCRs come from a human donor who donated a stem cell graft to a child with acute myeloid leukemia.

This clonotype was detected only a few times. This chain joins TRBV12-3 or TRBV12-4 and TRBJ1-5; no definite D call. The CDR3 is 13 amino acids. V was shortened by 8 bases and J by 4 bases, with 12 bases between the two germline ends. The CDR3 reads CASVPHPNQPQHF. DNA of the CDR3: TGTGCCAGCGTCCCCCACCCAAATCAGCCCCAGCATTTT.

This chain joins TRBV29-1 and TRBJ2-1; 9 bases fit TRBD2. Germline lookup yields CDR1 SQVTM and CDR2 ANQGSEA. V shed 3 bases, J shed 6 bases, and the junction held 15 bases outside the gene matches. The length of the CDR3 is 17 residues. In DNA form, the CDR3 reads TGCAGCGTTGACCCCACCATGGGACTAGCAAAGGGCAATGAGCAGTTCTTC. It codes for CSVDPTMGLAKGNEQFF.

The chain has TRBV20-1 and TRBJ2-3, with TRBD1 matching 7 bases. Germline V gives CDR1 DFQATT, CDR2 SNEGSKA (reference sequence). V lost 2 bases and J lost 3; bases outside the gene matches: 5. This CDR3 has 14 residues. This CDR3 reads CSARRGGGTDTQYF. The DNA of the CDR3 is TGCAGTGCTAGAAGAGGGGGCGGGACAGATACGCAGTATTTT.

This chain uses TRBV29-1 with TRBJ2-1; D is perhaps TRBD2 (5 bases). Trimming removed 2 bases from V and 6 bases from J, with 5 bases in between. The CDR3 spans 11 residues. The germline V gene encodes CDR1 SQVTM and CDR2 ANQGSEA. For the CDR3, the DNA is TGCAGCGTTGAAACTAGCAATGAGCAGTTCTTC. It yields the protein CSVETSNEQFF.

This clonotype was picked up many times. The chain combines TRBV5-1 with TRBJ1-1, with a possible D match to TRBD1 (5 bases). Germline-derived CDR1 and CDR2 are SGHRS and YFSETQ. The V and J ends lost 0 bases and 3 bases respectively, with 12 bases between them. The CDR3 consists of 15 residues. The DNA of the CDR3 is TGCGCCAGCAGCTTGGAACGCCAGGGTGACACTGAAGCTTTCTTT. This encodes CASSLERQGDTEAFF. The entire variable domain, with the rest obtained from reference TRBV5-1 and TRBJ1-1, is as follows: KAGVTQTPRYLIKTRGQQVTLSCSPISGHRSVSWYQQTPGQGLQFLFEYFSETQRNKGNFPGRFSGRQFSNSRSEMNVSTLELGDSALYLCASSLERQGDTEAFFGQGTRLTVV.

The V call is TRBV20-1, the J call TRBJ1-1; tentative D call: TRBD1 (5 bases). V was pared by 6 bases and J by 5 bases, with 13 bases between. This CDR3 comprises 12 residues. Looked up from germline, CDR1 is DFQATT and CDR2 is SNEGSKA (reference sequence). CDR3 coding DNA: TGCAGTGCCGAGCAGGGAGGTACTGAAGCTTTCTTT. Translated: CSAEQGGTEAFF.

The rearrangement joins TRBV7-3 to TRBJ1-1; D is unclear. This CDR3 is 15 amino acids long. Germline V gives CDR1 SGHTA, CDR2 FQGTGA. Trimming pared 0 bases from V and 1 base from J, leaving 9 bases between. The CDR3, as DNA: TGTGCCAGCAGCTTAACCGCCGGGAGGAACACTGAAGCTTTCTTT. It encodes CASSLTAGRNTEAFF.

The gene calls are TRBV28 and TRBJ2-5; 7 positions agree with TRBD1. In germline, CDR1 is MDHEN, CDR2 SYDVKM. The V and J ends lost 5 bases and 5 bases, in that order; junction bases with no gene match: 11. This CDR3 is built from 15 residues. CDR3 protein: CASSPTGVKTETQYF. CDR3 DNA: TGTGCCAGCAGTCCCACAGGGGTTAAAACGGAGACCCAGTACTTC.

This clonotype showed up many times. CDR3 bases: TGTGCCAGCAGTTACTCAGGGGGCGCTTACAATGAGCAGTTCTTC. Its translation is CASSYSGGAYNEQFF. The chain has TRBV6-5 and TRBJ2-1; 7 bases match TRBD1. J was trimmed by 4 bases and V by 0 bases; bases with no gene match: 3. The V gene's germline CDR1 is MNHEY and CDR2 SVGAGI. The CDR3 spans 15 residues.

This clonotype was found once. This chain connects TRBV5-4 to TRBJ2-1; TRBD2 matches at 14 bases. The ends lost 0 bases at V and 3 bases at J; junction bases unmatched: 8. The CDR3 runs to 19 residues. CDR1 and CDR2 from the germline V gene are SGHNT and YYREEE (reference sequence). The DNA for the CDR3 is TGTGCCAGCAGCTTGGTCGGGACTAGCGGGAGCGGGGGCTACAATGAGCAGTTCTTC. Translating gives CASSLVGTSGSGGYNEQFF. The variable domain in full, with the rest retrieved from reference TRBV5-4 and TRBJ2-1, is ETGVTQSPTHLIKTRGQQVTLRCSSQSGHNTVSWYQQALGQGPQFIFQYYREEENGRGNFPPRFSGLQFPNYSSELNVNALELDDSALYLCASSLVGTSGSGGYNEQFFGPGTRLTVL.

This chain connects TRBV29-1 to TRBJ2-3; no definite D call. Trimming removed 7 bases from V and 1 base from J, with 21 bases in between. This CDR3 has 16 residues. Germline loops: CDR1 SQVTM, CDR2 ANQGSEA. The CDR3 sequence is CSAEQLGRKRTDTQYF. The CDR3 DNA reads TGCAGCGCCGAGCAGTTGGGCCGAAAACGCACAGATACGCAGTATTTT.